A single sample gave rise to the 28 T cell receptor beta chains below, sequenced in a study of cytomegalovirus exposure and HLA in healthy donors. Produced via immunoSEQ multiplex PCR; TCRdb's table is partial and in-frame only. The table includes about 76,000 clones, around 94% detected once. Sequencing was done on a sample of PBMCs. Receptor source: a man aged 18 to 29 in good health and CMV-seropositive.

This chain links TRBV5-1 with TRBJ2-2; a possible D gene is TRBD1 (5 bases). This CDR3 is built from 13 residues. Trimming pared 0 bases from V and 7 bases from J, leaving 7 bases between. Germline V gene data show CDR1 as SGHRS and CDR2 as YFSETQ. The CDR3, as DNA: TGCGCCAGCAGCTTGGAGGGGAACGGGGAGCTGTTTTTT. Translation: CASSLEGNGELFF.

V and J are TRBV10-2 and TRBJ2-5, with unresolved D. This CDR3 is built from 13 residues. Germline loops: CDR1 WSHSY, CDR2 SAAADI. Trimming stripped 2 bases from V and 5 bases from J, with 9 bases between. The CDR3 nucleotides read TGCGCCAGCAGTGAGGCCGAACGGGAGACCCAGTACTTC. Its translation is CASSEAERETQYF.

Comment on this clone: Distinct nucleotide sequences in the sample also encode this CDR3. The chain carries TRBV2 and TRBJ2-4; 9 nucleotides agree with TRBD2. The CDR3 covers 16 residues. Germline CDR1 is SNHLY and CDR2 is FYNNEI. The ends lost 7 bases at V and 0 bases at J; junction bases unmatched: 7. The CDR3 spells CASNAGGHLAKNIQYF. CDR3 nucleotide sequence: TGTGCCAGCAATGCGGGGGGGCACCTAGCCAAAAACATTCAGTACTTC.

The chain joins TRBV11-3 to TRBJ2-3; D perhaps matches TRBD2 (6 bases). This CDR3 is built from 17 residues. V lost 1 base to trimming and J lost 0 bases, with 14 bases between them. Germline CDR1 SGHNT, CDR2 YENEEA. Written as DNA, the CDR3 is TGTGCCAGCAGCTTAGTATCTGGCGGGACTAGCACAGATACGCAGTATTTT. Residues: CASSLVSGGTSTDTQYF.

The chain recombines TRBV6-5 with TRBJ1-1; D is uncertain. Between the trimmed V and J ends, which lost 2 bases and 2 bases, there was a span of 6 bases. CDR3 length equals 13 residues. Germline lookup yields CDR1 MNHEY and CDR2 SVGAGI. The CDR3 sequence is CASSYGRNTEAFF. CDR3 DNA: TGTGCCAGCAGTTACGGGAGAAACACTGAAGCTTTCTTT.

The chain links TRBV29-1 to TRBJ2-1, with TRBD1 identical over 9 bases. This CDR3 spans 16 amino acids. Trimming cost V 3 bases and J 5 bases; bases outside gene matches: 11. Per germline, CDR1 SQVTM and CDR2 ANQGSEA. DNA for the CDR3: TGCAGCGTTGAGGGGGACAGGGAAAAGGCACACAATGAGCAGTTCTTC. Its translation is CSVEGDREKAHNEQFF.

The chain combines TRBV5-1 with TRBJ2-7; tentatively, D is TRBD2 (5 bases). From germline, CDR1 is SGHRS and CDR2 YFSETQ. Trimming took 4 bases from V and 7 from J, leaving 21 bases between them. The CDR3 runs 15 residues. The CDR3 region is CASSEEEGITKEQYF. CDR3 DNA: TGCGCCAGCAGCGAAGAAGAGGGAATTACGAAGGAGCAGTACTTC.

The V and J genes are TRBV28 and TRBJ2-4; TRBD2 matches 10 bases. V lost 4 bases and J lost 8; bases outside the gene matches: 5. The germline V gene encodes CDR1 MDHEN and CDR2 SYDVKM. There are 14 residues in the CDR3. The CDR3: CASSSLAGVDIQYF. The CDR3 nucleotides read TGTGCCAGCAGTTCTCTAGCGGGAGTCGACATTCAGTACTTC.

J is TRBJ2-3 and V is TRBV28, with a tentative D call TRBD2 (5 bases). Germline CDR1 MDHEN, CDR2 SYDVKM. Trimming cost V 9 bases and J 0 bases, with 16 bases left between them. This CDR3 region has 15 residues. CDR3 residues: CASEGPDISTDTQYF. CDR3 nucleotides: TGTGCCAGTGAGGGCCCCGACATTAGCACAGATACGCAGTATTTT.

The CDR3 DNA reads TGTGCCAGCAGCTTCCTTAGCGGGGGGTACAATGAGCAGTTCTTC. Translated, it gives CASSFLSGGYNEQFF. V is TRBV5-5 and J is TRBJ2-1; TRBD2 matches at 10 bases. Unmatched junction bases numbered 3, after V lost 2 bases and J lost 4 bases. Germline V CDR1 and CDR2: SGHKS, YYEKEE (reference sequence). The CDR3 runs to 15 residues.

The chain couples TRBV28 to TRBJ2-7; TRBD2 matches at 7 bases. This CDR3 has 15 amino acids. The germline CDR1 and CDR2 sequences are MDHEN and SYDVKM. Trimming cost V 6 bases and J 0 bases; bases outside gene matches: 8. CDR3: CASSPTSELSYEQYF. The CDR3 nucleotides are TGTGCCAGCAGCCCTACTAGCGAACTCTCCTACGAGCAGTACTTC. The entire variable domain, with the rest obtained from reference TRBV28 and TRBJ2-7, is as follows: DVKVTQSSRYLVKRTGEKVFLECVQDMDHENMFWYRQDPGLGLRLIYFSYDVKMKEKGDIPEGYSVSREKKERFSLILESASTNQTSMYLCASSPTSELSYEQYFGPGTRLTVT.

The gene calls are TRBV27 and TRBJ1-2; 10 bases line up with TRBD1. Germline V lookup: CDR1 MNHEY, CDR2 SMNVEV (reference sequence). CDR3 length equals 16 residues. The trim removed 6 bases at V and 4 bases at J, leaving 11 bases unmatched. CDR3 coding DNA: TGTGCCAGCAGCCGATCTTTTGGGACAGGGGTCTATGGCTACACCTTC. Translation: CASSRSFGTGVYGYTF.

The gene calls are TRBV18 and TRBJ2-7; 7 nucleotides align to TRBD2. The J segment lost 3 bases and the V segment lost 6 bases, leaving 5 bases of the junction unmatched. CDR3 length: 13 residues. Germline CDR1 and CDR2: KGHSH and LQKENI. As DNA, the CDR3 is TGTGCCAGCTCCTTTCGGGACTACTACGAGCAGTACTTC. This codes for CASSFRDYYEQYF.

The table lists this clone with a count of one. The chain links TRBV21-1 to TRBJ2-1; TRBD2, the D gene given by the table, was not confirmed from the DNA. TRBV21-1 is described as a pseudogene. The CDR3 has 16 amino acids. CDR3 sequence reads: CASSKEGAGLHNEQFF. In nucleotides, the CDR3 is TGTGCCAGCAGCAAAGAAGGTGCGGGTCTCCACAATGAGCAGTTCTTC.

This chain joins TRBV9 and TRBJ1-2; TRBD1 aligns across 9 bases. With 6 bases clipped from V and 8 bases from J, the junction kept 11 bases outside the gene matches. The CDR3 runs to 14 residues. The V gene's germline CDR1 is SGDLS and CDR2 YYNGEE. The chain's CDR3 is CASNRQTGGGGYTF. CDR3 in DNA: TGTGCCAGCAATCGCCAGACAGGGGGTGGAGGCTACACCTTC.

V and J are TRBV11-3 and TRBJ2-5, with 10 bases aligning to TRBD1. The CDR3 length is 13 residues. V shed 1 base, J shed 8 bases, and the junction held 1 base outside the gene matches. Germline lookup yields CDR1 SGHNT and CDR2 YENEEA. CDR3 bases: TGTGCCAGCAGCTTAGGGACAGGGGGTACCCAGTACTTC. Encoded protein: CASSLGTGGTQYF.

This clone was picked up one time. V gene TRBV28 combines with J gene TRBJ2-1; 7 nucleotides align to TRBD2. Germline assignment: CDR1 MDHEN and CDR2 SYDVKM. The CDR3 sequence is 13 residues long. J gave up 5 bases and V 9 bases, and 7 bases lay outside the gene matches. CDR3 sequence (DNA): TGTGCCAGTGAGCGGGAAACGAACAATGAGCAGTTCTTC. Translated: CASERETNNEQFF. Looking up the rest from reference TRBV28 and TRBJ2-1 gives the full variable domain: DVKVTQSSRYLVKRTGEKVFLECVQDMDHENMFWYRQDPGLGLRLIYFSYDVKMKEKGDIPEGYSVSREKKERFSLILESASTNQTSMYLCASERETNNEQFFGPGTRLTVL.

J is TRBJ2-1 and V is TRBV6-6; D is uncertain. Trimming left V 2 bases short and J 8 bases short, with 13 bases between. The CDR3 runs to 14 residues. CDR1 is MNHNY and CDR2 is SVGAGI in the germline V gene (reference sequence). CDR3 coding DNA: TGTGCCAGCAGTTACGGGTCCCTTCAGGATGAGCAGTTCTTC. It translates to CASSYGSLQDEQFF.

The rearrangement joins TRBV4-1 to TRBJ1-1, with D perhaps TRBD1 (6 bases). The CDR3 has 15 amino acids. The V gene lost 2 bases and the J gene lost 1 base, with 11 bases spanning the gap. Looked up from germline, CDR1 is MGHRA and CDR2 is YSYEKL. CDR3 in DNA: TGCGCCAGCAGCCAACAACAGGGAAAGAACACTGAAGCTTTCTTT. This translates into CASSQQQGKNTEAFF.

The chain employs TRBV19 and TRBJ1-3; 12 nucleotides align to TRBD1. Germline V lookup: CDR1 LNHDA, CDR2 SQIVND (reference sequence). Trimming removed 7 bases from V and 4 bases from J; junction bases left unmatched: 8. The CDR3 runs to 16 residues. The CDR3, as DNA: TGTGCCAGTACCGGGACAGGGGGCAGTTACGGAAACACCATATATTTT. Translation: CASTGTGGSYGNTIYF.

V usage is TRBV28 and J usage is TRBJ2-2, with D possibly matching TRBD1 (5 bases). The CDR3 is made up of 13 amino acids. CDR1 is MDHEN, CDR2 SYDVKM, per germline. With 6 bases removed from V and 6 bases from J, the gap between germline ends came to 11 bases. The DNA of the CDR3 is TGTGCCAGCAGACCAGGACACGCCGGGGAGCTGTTTTTT. Encoded protein: CASRPGHAGELFF.

V and J are TRBV20-1 and TRBJ1-2; a weak D match, TRBD1 (5 bases). Trimming removed 6 bases at V and 5 bases at J, with 10 bases between. CDR1 DFQATT and CDR2 SNEGSKA come from the germline V gene (reference sequence). The CDR3 has 11 residues. DNA for the CDR3: TGCAGTGCGCAGGAGGGGTATGGCTACACCTTC. Its protein product is CSAQEGYGYTF.

This rearrangement joins TRBV19 to TRBJ2-5; D possibly corresponds to TRBD1 (5 bases). This CDR3 has 14 amino acids. V was cut by 4 bases and J by 5 bases, with 14 bases left in between. Germline V gives CDR1 LNHDA, CDR2 SQIVND (reference sequence). The CDR3 DNA follows: TGTGCCAGTAGTAACAGGCCCAGTGGGGAGACCCAGTACTTC. It yields the protein CASSNRPSGETQYF. Complete variable domain (other parts from reference TRBV19 and TRBJ2-5): DGGITQSPKYLFRKEGQNVTLSCEQNLNHDAMYWYRQDPGQGLRLIYYSQIVNDFQKGDIAEGYSVSREKKESFPLTVTSAQKNPTAFYLCASSNRPSGETQYFGPGTRLLVL.

Written as DNA, the CDR3 is TGTGCCAGTCTCAACTCACCGAACACCGGGGAGCTGTTTTTT. Amino acids: CASLNSPNTGELFF. The chain links TRBV28 to TRBJ2-2; D not certain. From germline, CDR1 is MDHEN and CDR2 SYDVKM. Trimming cost V 9 bases and J 0 bases, with 11 bases left between them. The CDR3 totals 14 residues.

V is TRBV7-2 and J is TRBJ1-2, with D possibly TRBD1 on 6 matching bases. V lost 5 bases, J lost 5 bases, and 18 bases lay in between. CDR1 is SGHTA, CDR2 FQGNSA, per germline. CDR3 length equals 15 residues. CDR3 in DNA: TGTGCCAGCAGCCCGTATTCCGACAGGCCTTATGGCTACACCTTC. Its protein product is CASSPYSDRPYGYTF.

A note on this clone: Additional DNA sequences in this sample encode the identical CDR3. The chain employs TRBV5-4 and TRBJ2-7; TRBD1 aligns across 8 bases. Germline lookup yields CDR1 SGHNT and CDR2 YYREEE (reference sequence). The CDR3 totals 15 residues. Germline trimming cut 1 base from V and 1 base from J; bases unmatched to any gene: 4. The DNA of the CDR3 is TGTGCCAGCAGCTTGCCAGGACAGGGATCCTACGAGCAGTACTTC. Translating it yields CASSLPGQGSYEQYF.

The rearrangement links TRBV28 to TRBJ1-1; 9 bases fit TRBD1. CDR3 size: 15 residues. Germline V gene data show CDR1 as MDHEN and CDR2 as SYDVKM. J was trimmed by 4 bases and V by 2 bases; bases with no gene match: 5. The CDR3 reads CASSLGDRVSTEAFF. CDR3 coding DNA: TGTGCCAGCAGTTTAGGGGACAGGGTAAGCACTGAAGCTTTCTTT.

The chain links TRBV28 to TRBJ2-1; 10 bases agree with TRBD2. This CDR3 is 16 amino acids long. Trimming took 2 bases from V and 4 from J; bases not matched to a gene: 5. Germline V gene data show CDR1 as MDHEN and CDR2 as SYDVKM. DNA of the CDR3: TGTGCCAGCAGTTTACTAGCGGGGGATATATACAATGAGCAGTTCTTC. It yields the protein CASSLLAGDIYNEQFF. The complete variable domain, with remaining parts taken from reference TRBV28 and TRBJ2-1, reads DVKVTQSSRYLVKRTGEKVFLECVQDMDHENMFWYRQDPGLGLRLIYFSYDVKMKEKGDIPEGYSVSREKKERFSLILESASTNQTSMYLCASSLLAGDIYNEQFFGPGTRLTVL.